This TCR beta chain emerged from a study of T-cell reconstitution after alpha-beta-depleted transplantation in children. This clonotype was recorded a few times. As yet, its antigen is unknown. The CDR3 extends over 13 amino acids. Germline CDR1 and CDR2: SGHRS and YFSETQ. Trimming pared 0 bases from V and 6 bases from J, leaving 7 bases between. During its preparation, the TCRbeta library received unique molecular identifiers. TCRdb reanalysed the PCR reads using MiXCR and keeps one entry per CDR3 protein. In the table there are about 420,000 distinct CDR3 sequences, roughly 16% of which are singletons. General observations from the study: Reports say that about two months after transplant, the alpha-beta T cells came out of several hundred graft clones that had expanded. Diversity and T-cell counts at one year after transplant derived mostly from new T cells. Some patients' high day-60 TCRbeta diversity was traced to surviving recipient T cells and thymic progenitors.

The chain is built from TRBV5-1 and TRBJ2-1; D ambiguous. This material consisted of PBMCs, mostly from graft donor cells, taken 360 days after TCRalphabeta/CD19-depleted stem cell transplant. The TCR was taken from a boy under three years old who had a stem cell transplant for Wiskott-Aldrich syndrome, so the T cells may come from the graft donor. The CDR3, as DNA: TGCGCCAGCAGCTTGGACACGGTCAATGAGCAGTTCTTC. It encodes CASSLDTVNEQFF.